The sequence of this TCR beta chain was determined in a study of OX40 agonist ivuxolimab in advanced cancers. Overall study context: Patients treated during dose escalation were battling hepatocellular carcinoma, melanoma, renal cell or head and neck cancer. Findings of the study overall: Both blood CD4+ and CD8+ T cells showed clonal growth by week 6 at 0.1 to 3.0 mg/kg.

The method was immunoSEQ multiplex PCR; TCRdb's version includes in-frame clones alone and lacks a portion of them. The table has more than 65,000 clones, 80% to 95% seen once; the top ten hold about 9.4%. Germline trimming cut 9 bases from V and 8 bases from J; bases unmatched to any gene: 14. The CDR3 covers 15 residues. The germline V gene encodes CDR1 LNHDA and CDR2 SQIVND (reference sequence). A word on this clone: What it binds is not known.

Patients with autoimmune history or systemic immunosuppression were excluded. The chain recombines TRBV19 with TRBJ2-1; 9 bases agree with TRBD2. The source of this sequence is an adult with an advanced solid tumor such as melanoma, head and neck, liver or kidney cancer. The starting material was CD4+ or CD8+ T cells sorted from blood, obtained in a trial of the OX40 agonist ivuxolimab. The CDR3 nucleotides read TGTGCCAGCCATCCACCGGGACTAGCCGACGATGAGCAGTTCTTC. Translation gives CASHPPGLADDEQFF.